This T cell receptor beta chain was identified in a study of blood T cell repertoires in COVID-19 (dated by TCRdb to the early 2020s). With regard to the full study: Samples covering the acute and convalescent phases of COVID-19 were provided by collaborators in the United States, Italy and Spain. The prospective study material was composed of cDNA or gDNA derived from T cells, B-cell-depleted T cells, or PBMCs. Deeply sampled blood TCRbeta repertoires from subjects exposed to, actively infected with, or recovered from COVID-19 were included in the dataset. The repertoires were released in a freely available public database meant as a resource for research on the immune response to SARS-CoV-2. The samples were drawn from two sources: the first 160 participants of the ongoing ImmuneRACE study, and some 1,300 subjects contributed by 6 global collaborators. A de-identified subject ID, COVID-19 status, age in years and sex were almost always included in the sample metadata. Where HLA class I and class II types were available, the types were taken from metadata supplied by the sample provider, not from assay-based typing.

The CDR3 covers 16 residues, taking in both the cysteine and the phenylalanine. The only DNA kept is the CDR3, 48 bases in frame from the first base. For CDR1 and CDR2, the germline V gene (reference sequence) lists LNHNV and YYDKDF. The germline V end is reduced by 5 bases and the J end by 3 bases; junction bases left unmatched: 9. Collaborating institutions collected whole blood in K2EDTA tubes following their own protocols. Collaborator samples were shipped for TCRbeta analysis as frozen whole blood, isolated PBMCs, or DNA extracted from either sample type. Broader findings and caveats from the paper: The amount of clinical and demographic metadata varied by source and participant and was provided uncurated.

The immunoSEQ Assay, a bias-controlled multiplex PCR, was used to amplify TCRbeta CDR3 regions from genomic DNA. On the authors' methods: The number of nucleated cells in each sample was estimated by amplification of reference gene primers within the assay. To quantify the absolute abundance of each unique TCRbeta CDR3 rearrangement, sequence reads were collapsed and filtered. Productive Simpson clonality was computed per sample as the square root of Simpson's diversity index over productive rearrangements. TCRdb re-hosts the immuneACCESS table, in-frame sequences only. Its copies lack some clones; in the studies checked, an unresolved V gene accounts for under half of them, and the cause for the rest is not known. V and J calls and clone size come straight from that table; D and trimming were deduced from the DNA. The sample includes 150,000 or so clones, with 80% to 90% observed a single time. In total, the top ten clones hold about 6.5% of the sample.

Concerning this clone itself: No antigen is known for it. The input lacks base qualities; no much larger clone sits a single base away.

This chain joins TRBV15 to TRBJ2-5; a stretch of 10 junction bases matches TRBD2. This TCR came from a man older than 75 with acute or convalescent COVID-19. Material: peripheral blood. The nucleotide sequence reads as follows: TGTGCCACCAGCCGCGAACCAGCGGGAGGGGAAGAGACCCAGTACTTC. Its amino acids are CATSREPAGGEETQYF.